The source of this T cell receptor beta chain is a study of blood T cell repertoires in COVID-19. Sequenced by immunoSEQ multiplex PCR; TCRdb stores in-frame clones only, minus some. The table shows hundreds of thousands of clones, with roughly nine tenths occurring only once. Between the trimmed V and J ends, which lost 0 bases and 2 bases, there was a span of 8 bases. The CDR3 consists of 14 residues. CDR1 and CDR2 from the germline V gene are LGHNA and YNFKEQ. The sequence was collected from a woman aged 18-29 years who had recovered from COVID-19. This chain links TRBV4-2 with TRBJ2-7, with D perhaps matching TRBD2 (6 bases). The sequencing input was PBMCs or T cells enriched from blood (not recorded which). This chain's CDR3 is CASSQERTTYEQYF. The DNA of the CDR3 is TGTGCCAGCAGCCAAGAAAGGACTACCTACGAGCAGTACTTC.